This T cell receptor beta chain emerged from a study of T cell changes during pregnancy in multiple sclerosis. The V end was cut by 2 bases, the J end by 0 bases, with 5 bases between. Germline-derived CDR1 and CDR2 are SNHLY and FYNNEI. The CDR3 extends over 14 amino acids. This clone was observed a single time. Clones were read by immunoSEQ multiplex PCR, and TCRdb kept only the in-frame ones, dropping some. The table lists under 25,000 clones, 70% to 90% of them singletons, with 8% in the top ten. V usage is TRBV2 and J usage is TRBJ2-1; D remains ambiguous. The source was CD8+ T cells from peripheral blood mononuclear cells, collected in the first trimester of pregnancy. This sequence was found in a female donor in good health, enrolled as a control in a pregnancy study. CDR3 sequence reads: CASSEISSYNEQFF. CDR3 nucleotides: TGTGCCAGCAGTGAAATTAGCTCCTACAATGAGCAGTTCTTC.